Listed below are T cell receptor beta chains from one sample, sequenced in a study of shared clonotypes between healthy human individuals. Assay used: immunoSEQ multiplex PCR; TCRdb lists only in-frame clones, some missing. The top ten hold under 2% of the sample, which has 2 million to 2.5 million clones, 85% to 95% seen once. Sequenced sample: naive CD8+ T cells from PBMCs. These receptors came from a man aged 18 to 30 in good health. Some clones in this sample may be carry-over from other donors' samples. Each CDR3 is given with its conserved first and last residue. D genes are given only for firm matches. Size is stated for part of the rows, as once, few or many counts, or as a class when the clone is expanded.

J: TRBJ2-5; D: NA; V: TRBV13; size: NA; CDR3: CASSPPGAGETQYF; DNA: TGTGCCAGCAGCCCCCCCGGGGCGGGAGAGACCCAGTACTTC
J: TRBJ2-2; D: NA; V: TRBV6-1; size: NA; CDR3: CASSDIPRGADGELFF; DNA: TGTGCCAGCAGTGACATTCCCCGAGGAGCGGACGGGGAGCTGTTTTTT
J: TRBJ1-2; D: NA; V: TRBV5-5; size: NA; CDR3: CASSLVGDGYGYTF; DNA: TGTGCCAGCAGCCTGGTGGGGGACGGCTATGGCTACACCTTC
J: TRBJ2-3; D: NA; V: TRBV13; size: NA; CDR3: CASSLEPGGLDTQYF; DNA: TGTGCCAGCAGCCTCGAACCAGGAGGGTTGGATACGCAGTATTTT
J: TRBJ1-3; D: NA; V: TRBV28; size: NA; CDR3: CASRSGNTIYF; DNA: TGTGCCAGCCGTTCTGGAAACACCATATATTTT
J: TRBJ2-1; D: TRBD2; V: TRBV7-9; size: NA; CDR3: CASSFLAGGPHEQFF; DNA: TGTGCCAGCAGCTTTCTAGCGGGAGGGCCCCATGAGCAGTTCTTC
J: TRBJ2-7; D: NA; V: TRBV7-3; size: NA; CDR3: CASSQKQGYEQYF; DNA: TGTGCCAGCAGCCAGAAACAGGGATACGAGCAGTACTTC
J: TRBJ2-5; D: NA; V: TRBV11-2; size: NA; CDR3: CASSPTRREETQYF; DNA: TGTGCCAGCAGCCCCACCCGGAGGGAAGAGACCCAGTACTTC
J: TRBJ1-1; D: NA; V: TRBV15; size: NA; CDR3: CATSRDKQNTEAFF; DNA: TGTGCCACCAGCAGAGATAAACAGAACACTGAAGCTTTCTTT
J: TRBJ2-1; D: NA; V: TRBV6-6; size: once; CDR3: CASSRGTSSSYNEQFF; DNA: TGTGCCAGCAGCCGGGGGACCTCAAGCTCCTACAATGAGCAGTTCTTC
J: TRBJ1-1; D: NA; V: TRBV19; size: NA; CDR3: CASSTGSNTEAFF; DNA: TGTGCCAGTAGTACCGGTTCGAACACTGAAGCTTTCTTT
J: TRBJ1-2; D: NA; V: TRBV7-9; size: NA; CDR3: CASSPGPGPPDTF; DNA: TGTGCCAGCAGCCCGGGGCCGGGACCGCCGGACACCTTC
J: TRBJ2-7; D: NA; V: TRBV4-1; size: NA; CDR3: CASSQRDRESYEQYF; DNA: TGCGCCAGCAGCCAGCGGGACAGAGAATCCTACGAGCAGTACTTC
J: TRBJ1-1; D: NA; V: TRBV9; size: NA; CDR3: CASSVVANTEAFF; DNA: TGTGCCAGCAGCGTAGTCGCGAACACTGAAGCTTTCTTT
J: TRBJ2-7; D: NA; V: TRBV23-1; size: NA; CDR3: CASSQFFRGVYEQYF; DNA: TGCGCCAGCAGTCAATTCTTCCGCGGGGTCTACGAGCAGTACTTC
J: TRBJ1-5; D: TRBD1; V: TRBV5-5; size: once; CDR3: CASSLETGVQPQHF; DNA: TGTGCCAGCAGCTTGGAAACAGGGGTACAGCCCCAGCATTTT
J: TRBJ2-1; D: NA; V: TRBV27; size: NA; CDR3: CASSLSVSREQFF; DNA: TGTGCCAGCAGTTTATCGGTTAGTAGAGAGCAGTTCTTC
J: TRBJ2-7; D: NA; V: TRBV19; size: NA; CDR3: CASMDSLSYEQYF; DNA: TGTGCCAGTATGGACTCGTTGTCCTACGAGCAGTACTTC
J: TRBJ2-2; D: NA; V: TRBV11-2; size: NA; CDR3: CASSLGLSTGELFF; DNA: TGTGCCAGCAGCTTGGGCCTTAGCACCGGGGAGCTGTTTTTT
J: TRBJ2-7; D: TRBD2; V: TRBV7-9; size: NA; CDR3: CASSSIDGTSGPSYEQYF; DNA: TGTGCCAGCAGCTCTATAGACGGGACTAGCGGCCCCTCCTACGAGCAGTACTTC
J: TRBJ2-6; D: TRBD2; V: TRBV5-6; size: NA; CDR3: CASSRDYLSGANVLTF; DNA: TGTGCCAGCAGCAGGGACTACCTCTCTGGGGCCAACGTCCTGACTTTC
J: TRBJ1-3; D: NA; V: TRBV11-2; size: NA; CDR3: CASSLFPRMTLSGNTIYF; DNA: TGTGCCAGCAGTTTATTTCCGCGAATGACGCTCTCTGGAAACACCATATATTTT
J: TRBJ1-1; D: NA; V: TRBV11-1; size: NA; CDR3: CASSLGALYLNTEAFF; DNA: TGTGCCAGCAGCTTAGGGGCGCTGTACTTGAACACTGAAGCTTTCTTT
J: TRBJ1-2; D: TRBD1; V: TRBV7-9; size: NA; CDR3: CASSAHTGGAYGYTF; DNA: TGTGCCAGCAGCGCCCATACAGGGGGCGCTTATGGCTACACCTTC
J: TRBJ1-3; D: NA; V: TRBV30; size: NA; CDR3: CAWSVGSGNTIYF; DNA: TGTGCCTGGAGTGTGGGCTCTGGAAACACCATATATTTT
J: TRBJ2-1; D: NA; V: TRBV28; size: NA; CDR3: CASREPNYNEQFF; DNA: TGTGCCAGCCGGGAACCCAACTACAATGAGCAGTTCTTC
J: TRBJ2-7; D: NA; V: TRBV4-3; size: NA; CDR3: CASSQDQSSTYEQYF; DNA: TGCGCCAGCAGCCAAGATCAGTCTAGCACCTACGAGCAGTACTTC
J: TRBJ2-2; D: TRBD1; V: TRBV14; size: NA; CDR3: CASSPRDRRHTGELFF; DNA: TGTGCCAGCAGCCCGAGGGACAGGAGACACACCGGGGAGCTGTTTTTT
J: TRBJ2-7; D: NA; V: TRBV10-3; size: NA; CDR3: CAIREITSYEQYF; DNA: TGTGCCATCAGGGAGATTACGTCCTACGAGCAGTACTTC
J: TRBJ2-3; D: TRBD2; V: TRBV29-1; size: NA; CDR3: CSVVAGADTQYF; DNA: TGCAGCGTTGTTGCGGGAGCAGATACGCAGTATTTT
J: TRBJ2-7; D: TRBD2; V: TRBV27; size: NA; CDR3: CASSSTSGTYEQYF; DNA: TGTGCCAGCAGTTCTACTAGCGGAACCTACGAGCAGTACTTC
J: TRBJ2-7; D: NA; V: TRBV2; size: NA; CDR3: CASSERDRLYEQYF; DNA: TGTGCCAGCAGTGAACGAGACAGGCTATACGAGCAGTACTTC
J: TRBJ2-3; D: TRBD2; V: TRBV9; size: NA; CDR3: CASSVEGLATNTDTQYF; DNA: TGTGCCAGCAGCGTGGAGGGACTAGCGACTAATACAGATACGCAGTATTTT
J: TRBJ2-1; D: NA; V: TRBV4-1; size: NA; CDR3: CASSQVPGGNEQFF; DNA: TGCGCCAGCAGCCAAGTCCCGGGTGGGAATGAGCAGTTCTTC
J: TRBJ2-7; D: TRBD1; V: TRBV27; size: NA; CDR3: CASSPRTGELYEQYF; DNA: TGTGCCAGCAGCCCCCGGACAGGGGAACTTTACGAGCAGTACTTC
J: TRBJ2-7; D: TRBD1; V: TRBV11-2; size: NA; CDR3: CASSLVTGVSYEQYF; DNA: TGTGCCAGCAGCTTAGTCACAGGGGTCTCCTACGAGCAGTACTTC
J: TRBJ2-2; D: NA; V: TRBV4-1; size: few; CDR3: CASSPSITGELFF; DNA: TGCGCCAGCAGCCCCTCAATCACCGGGGAGCTGTTTTTT
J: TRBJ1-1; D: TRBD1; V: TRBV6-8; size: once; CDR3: CASTPYRGHKNTEAFF; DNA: TGTGCCAGCACCCCATACAGGGGTCACAAAAACACTGAAGCTTTCTTT
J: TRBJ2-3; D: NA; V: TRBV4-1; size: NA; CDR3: CASSQVGQSTQYF; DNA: TGCGCCAGCAGCCAAGTTGGGCAGAGTACGCAGTATTTT
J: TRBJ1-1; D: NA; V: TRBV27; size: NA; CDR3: CASSLSGREAFF; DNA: TGTGCCAGCAGTTTATCAGGCCGAGAAGCTTTCTTT
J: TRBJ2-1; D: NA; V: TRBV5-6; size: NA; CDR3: CASSLVSEQFF; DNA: TGTGCCAGCAGCTTGGTTAGTGAGCAGTTCTTC
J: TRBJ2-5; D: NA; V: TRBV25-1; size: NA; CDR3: CASALTSGSETQYF; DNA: TGTGCCAGCGCCCTCACTAGTGGCTCCGAGACCCAGTACTTC
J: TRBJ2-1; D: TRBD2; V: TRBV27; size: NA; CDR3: CASSLLGLAGVGEQFF; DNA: TGTGCCAGCAGCCTATTGGGACTAGCGGGAGTTGGCGAGCAGTTCTTC
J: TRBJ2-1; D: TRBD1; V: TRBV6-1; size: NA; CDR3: CASSEGTGGPYNEQFF; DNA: TGTGCCAGCAGTGAAGGGACAGGGGGCCCCTACAATGAGCAGTTCTTC
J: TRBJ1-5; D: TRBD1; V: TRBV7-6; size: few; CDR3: CASSLGTGVSPQHF; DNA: TGTGCCAGCAGCCTAGGGACAGGGGTCTCGCCCCAGCATTTT
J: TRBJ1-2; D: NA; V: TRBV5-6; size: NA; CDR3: CASSYVRYNNFYGYTF; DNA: TGTGCCAGCAGCTACGTGAGGTACAACAATTTCTATGGCTACACCTTC